This T cell receptor (beta chain) was captured by sequencing in a study of immune characterization of retroperitoneal liposarcoma. TCRdb reanalysed the PCR reads using MiXCR and keeps one entry per CDR3 protein. The sample contains roughly 2,400 distinct CDR3 sequences, 49% of which appear only once. Specimen: tumor tissue. The TCR was taken from a female donor with retroperitoneal liposarcoma.

The DNA of the CDR3 is TGTGCCAGCAGCCCTTTGACTAGCGGGATTGGTGAGCAGTTCTTC. Translating gives CASSPLTSGIGEQFF. This chain joins TRBV11-2 and TRBJ2-1; 11 positions agree with TRBD2. This CDR3 contains 15 residues. In germline, CDR1 is SGHAT, CDR2 FQNNGV. The trim removed 5 bases at V and 9 bases at J, leaving 9 bases unmatched. Combining the CDR3 with reference TRBV11-2 and TRBJ2-1 gives the whole variable domain EAGVAQSPRYKIIEKRQSVAFWCNPISGHATLYWYQQILGQGPKLLIQFQNNGVVDDSQLPKDRFSAERLKGVDSTLKIQPAKLEDSAVYLCASSPLTSGIGEQFFGPGTRLTVL.